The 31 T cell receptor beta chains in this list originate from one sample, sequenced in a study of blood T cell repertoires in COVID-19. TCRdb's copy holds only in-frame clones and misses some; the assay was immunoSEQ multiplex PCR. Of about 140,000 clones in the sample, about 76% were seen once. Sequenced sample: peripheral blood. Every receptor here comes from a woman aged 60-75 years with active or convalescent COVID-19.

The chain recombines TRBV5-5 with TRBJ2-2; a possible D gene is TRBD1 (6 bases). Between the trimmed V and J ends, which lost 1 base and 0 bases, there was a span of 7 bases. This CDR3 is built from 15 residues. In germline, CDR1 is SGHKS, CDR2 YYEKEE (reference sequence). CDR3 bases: TGTGCCAGCAGCTTGAGGACAGCGAACACCGGGGAGCTGTTTTTT. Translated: CASSLRTANTGELFF. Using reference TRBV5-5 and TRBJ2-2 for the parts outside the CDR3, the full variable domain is DAGVTQSPTHLIKTRGQQVTLRCSPISGHKSVSWYQQVLGQGPQFIFQYYEKEERGRGNFPDRFSARQFPNYSSELNVNALLLGDSALYLCASSLRTANTGELFFGEGSRLTVL.

The CDR3 nucleotides read TGTGCCAGCAGCTCCACAGGGGGCGGCACTGAAGCTTTCTTT. It yields the protein CASSSTGGGTEAFF. The chain has TRBV7-8 and TRBJ1-1; 9 bases line up with TRBD1. After removal of 4 bases from V and 4 bases from J, the junction contained 4 bases not matched to a gene. This CDR3 contains 14 residues. CDR1 SGHVS and CDR2 FQNEAQ come from the germline V gene.

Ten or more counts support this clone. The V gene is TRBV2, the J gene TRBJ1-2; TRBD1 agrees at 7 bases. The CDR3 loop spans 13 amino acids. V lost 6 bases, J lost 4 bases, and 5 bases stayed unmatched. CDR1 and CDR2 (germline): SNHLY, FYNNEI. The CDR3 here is CASRPGQVYGYTF. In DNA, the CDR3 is TGTGCCAGCAGACCAGGACAGGTCTATGGCTACACCTTC.

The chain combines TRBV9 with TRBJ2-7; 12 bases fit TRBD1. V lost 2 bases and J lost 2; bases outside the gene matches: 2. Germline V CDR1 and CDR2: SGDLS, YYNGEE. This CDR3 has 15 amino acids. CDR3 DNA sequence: TGTGCCAGCAGCGTGGGACAGGGGGCGACCTACGAGCAGTACTTC. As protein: CASSVGQGATYEQYF.

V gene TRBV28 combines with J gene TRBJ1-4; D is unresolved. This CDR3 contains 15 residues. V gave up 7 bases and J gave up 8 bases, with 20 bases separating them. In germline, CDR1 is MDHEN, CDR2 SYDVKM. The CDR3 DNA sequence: TGTGCCAGCACCCAAGGAGGGCCCCGGATGGAAAAACTGTTTTTT. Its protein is CASTQGGPRMEKLFF.

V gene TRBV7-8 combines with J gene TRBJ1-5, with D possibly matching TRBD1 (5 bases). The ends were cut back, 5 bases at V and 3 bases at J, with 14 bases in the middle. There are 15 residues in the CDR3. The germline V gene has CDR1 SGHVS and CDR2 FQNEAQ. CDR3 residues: CASSPIGGINQPQHF. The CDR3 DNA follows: TGTGCCAGCAGCCCTATCGGGGGGATCAATCAGCCCCAGCATTTT. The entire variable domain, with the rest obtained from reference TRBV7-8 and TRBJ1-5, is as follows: GAGVSQSPRYKVAKRGQDVALRCDPISGHVSLFWYQQALGQGPEFLTYFQNEAQLDKSGLPSDRFFAERPEGSVSTLKIQRTQQEDSAVYLCASSPIGGINQPQHFGDGTRLSIL.

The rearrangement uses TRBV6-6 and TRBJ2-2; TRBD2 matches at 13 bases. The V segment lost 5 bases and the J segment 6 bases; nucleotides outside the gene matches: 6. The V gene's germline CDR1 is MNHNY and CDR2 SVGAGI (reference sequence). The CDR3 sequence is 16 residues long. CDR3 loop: CASSATSGGAPGELFF. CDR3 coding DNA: TGTGCCAGCAGTGCCACTAGCGGGGGGGCACCCGGGGAGCTGTTTTTT.

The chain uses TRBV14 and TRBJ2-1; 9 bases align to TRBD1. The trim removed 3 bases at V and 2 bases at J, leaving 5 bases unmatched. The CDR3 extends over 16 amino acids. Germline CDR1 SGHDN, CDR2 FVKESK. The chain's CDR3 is CASSHLGQGTYNEQFF. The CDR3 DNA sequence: TGTGCCAGCAGCCACCTCGGACAGGGGACCTACAATGAGCAGTTCTTC. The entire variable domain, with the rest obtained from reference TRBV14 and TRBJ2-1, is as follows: EAGVTQFPSHSVIEKGQTVTLRCDPISGHDNLYWYRRVMGKEIKFLLHFVKESKQDESGMPNNRFLAERTGGTYSTLKVQPAELEDSGVYFCASSHLGQGTYNEQFFGPGTRLTVL.

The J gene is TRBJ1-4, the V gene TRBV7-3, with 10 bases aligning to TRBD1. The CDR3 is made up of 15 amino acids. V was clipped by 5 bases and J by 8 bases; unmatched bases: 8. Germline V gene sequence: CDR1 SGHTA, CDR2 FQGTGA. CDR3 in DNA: TGTGCCAGCAGCAGAGGACAGGGGGTAGGCGAAAAACTGTTTTTT. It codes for CASSRGQGVGEKLFF.

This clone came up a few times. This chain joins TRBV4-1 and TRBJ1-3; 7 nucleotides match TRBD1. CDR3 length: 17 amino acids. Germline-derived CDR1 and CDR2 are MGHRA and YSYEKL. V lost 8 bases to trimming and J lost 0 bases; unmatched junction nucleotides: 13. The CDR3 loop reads CASSEMTGPSSGNTIYF. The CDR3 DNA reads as TGCGCCAGCTCTGAGATGACAGGGCCAAGCTCTGGAAACACCATATATTTT.

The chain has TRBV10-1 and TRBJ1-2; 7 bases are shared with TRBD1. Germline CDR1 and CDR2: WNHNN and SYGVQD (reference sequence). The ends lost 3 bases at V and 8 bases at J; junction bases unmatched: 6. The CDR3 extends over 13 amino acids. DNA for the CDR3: TGCGCCAGCAGTGATGACAGGGTCGGGGGCTACACCTTC. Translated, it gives CASSDDRVGGYTF.

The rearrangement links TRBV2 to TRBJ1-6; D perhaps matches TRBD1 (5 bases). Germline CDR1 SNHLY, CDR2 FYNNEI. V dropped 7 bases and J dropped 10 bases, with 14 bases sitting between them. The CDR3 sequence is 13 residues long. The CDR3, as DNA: TGTGCCAGCATTCAGGGTGTGGGGTCACCCCTCCACTTT. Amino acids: CASIQGVGSPLHF.

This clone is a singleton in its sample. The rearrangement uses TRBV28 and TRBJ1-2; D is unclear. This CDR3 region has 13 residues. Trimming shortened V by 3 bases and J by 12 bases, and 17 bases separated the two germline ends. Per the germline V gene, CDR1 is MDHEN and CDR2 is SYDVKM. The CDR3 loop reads CASSFGLLEVDTF. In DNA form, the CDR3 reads TGTGCCAGCAGTTTCGGCCTGTTGGAGGTGGACACCTTC.

The CDR3 DNA follows: TGTGCCAGCAGCCAAGAGACGGGGACAGGCTTACGCTATGGCTACACCTTC. This translates into CASSQETGTGLRYGYTF. This chain uses TRBV4-2 with TRBJ1-2, with 8 bases aligning to TRBD1. Germline-derived CDR1 and CDR2 are LGHNA and YNFKEQ. Unmatched junction bases numbered 10, after V lost 0 bases and J lost 4 bases. The length of the CDR3 is 17 residues.

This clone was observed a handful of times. The CDR3 loop is CASSQQGGGEKLFF. The CDR3 region has the DNA TGTGCCAGCAGTCAACAGGGAGGGGGTGAAAAACTGTTTTTT. The genes are TRBV28 and TRBJ1-4, with a tentative D call TRBD1 (6 bases). V shed 5 bases and J shed 7 bases, with 14 bases lying between them. The CDR3 runs to 14 residues. Per germline, CDR1 MDHEN and CDR2 SYDVKM.

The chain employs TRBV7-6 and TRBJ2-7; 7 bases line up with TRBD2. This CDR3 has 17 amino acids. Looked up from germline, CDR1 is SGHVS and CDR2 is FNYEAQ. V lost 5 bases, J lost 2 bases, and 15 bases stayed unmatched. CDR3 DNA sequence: TGTGCCAGCAGCCTCCCGGGAAGGACTAGTTTTCCCTACGAGCAGTACTTC. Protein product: CASSLPGRTSFPYEQYF.

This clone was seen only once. CDR3 DNA: TGTGCCAGCAGCTCCGTGGCGGCCCATGAGCAGTTCTTC. Translating it yields CASSSVAAHEQFF. The chain is built from TRBV7-8 and TRBJ2-1; D gene uncertain. V lost 4 bases and J lost 8, with 12 bases in between. From germline, CDR1 is SGHVS and CDR2 FQNEAQ. The CDR3 totals 13 residues.

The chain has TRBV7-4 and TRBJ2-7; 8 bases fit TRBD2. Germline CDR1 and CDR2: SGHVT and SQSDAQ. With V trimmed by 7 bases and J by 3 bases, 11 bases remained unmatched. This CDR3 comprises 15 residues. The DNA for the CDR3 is TGTGCCAGCACCCTCGGGGCTAGCGGGTTCTACGAGCAGTACGTC. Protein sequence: CASTLGASGFYEQYV.

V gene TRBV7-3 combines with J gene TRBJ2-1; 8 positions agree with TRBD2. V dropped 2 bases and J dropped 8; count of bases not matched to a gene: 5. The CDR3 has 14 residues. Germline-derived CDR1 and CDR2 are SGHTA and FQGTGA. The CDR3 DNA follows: TGTGCCAGCAGCTTAGCGGGAGGTAGTGATGAGCAGTTCTTC. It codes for CASSLAGGSDEQFF.

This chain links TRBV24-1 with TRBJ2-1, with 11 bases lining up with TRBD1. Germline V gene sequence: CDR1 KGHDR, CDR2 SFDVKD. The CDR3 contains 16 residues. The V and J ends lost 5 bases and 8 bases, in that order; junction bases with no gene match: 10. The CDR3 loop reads CATSAHLGQGGDEQFF. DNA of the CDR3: TGTGCCACCAGTGCCCATCTGGGACAGGGGGGAGATGAGCAGTTCTTC.

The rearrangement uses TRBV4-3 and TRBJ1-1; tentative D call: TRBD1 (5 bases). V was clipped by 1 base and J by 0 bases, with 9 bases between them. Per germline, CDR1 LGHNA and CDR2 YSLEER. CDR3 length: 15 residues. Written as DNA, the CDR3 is TGCGCCAGCAGCCAAGGTTTACAGGTGAACACTGAAGCTTTCTTT. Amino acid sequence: CASSQGLQVNTEAFF.

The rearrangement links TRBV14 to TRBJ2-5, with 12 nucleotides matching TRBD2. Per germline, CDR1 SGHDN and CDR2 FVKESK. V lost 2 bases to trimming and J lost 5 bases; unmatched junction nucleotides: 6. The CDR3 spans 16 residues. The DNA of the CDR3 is TGTGCCAGCAGCCAATTGACTAGCGGGAGCTCTGAGACCCAGTACTTC. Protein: CASSQLTSGSSETQYF. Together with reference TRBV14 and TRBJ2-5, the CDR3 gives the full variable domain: EAGVTQFPSHSVIEKGQTVTLRCDPISGHDNLYWYRRVMGKEIKFLLHFVKESKQDESGMPNNRFLAERTGGTYSTLKVQPAELEDSGVYFCASSQLTSGSSETQYFGPGTRLLVL.

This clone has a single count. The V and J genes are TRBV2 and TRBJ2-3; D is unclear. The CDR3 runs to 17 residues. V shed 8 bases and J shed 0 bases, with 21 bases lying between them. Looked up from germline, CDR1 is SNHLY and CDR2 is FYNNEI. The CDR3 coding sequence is TGTGCCAGCTTATTGGCAGGCTCCCGATCTAGCACAGATACGCAGTATTTT. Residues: CASLLAGSRSSTDTQYF.

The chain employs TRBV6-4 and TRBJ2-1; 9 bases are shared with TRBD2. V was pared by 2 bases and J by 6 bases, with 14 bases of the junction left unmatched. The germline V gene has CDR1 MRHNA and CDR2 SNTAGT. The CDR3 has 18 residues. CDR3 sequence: CASSDTGTISGRANEQFF. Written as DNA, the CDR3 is TGTGCCAGCAGTGACACGGGAACTATTAGCGGGAGAGCCAATGAGCAGTTCTTC.

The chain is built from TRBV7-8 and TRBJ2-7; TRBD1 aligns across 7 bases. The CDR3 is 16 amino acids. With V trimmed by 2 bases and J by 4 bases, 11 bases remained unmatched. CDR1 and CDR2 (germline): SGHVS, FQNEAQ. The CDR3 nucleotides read TGTGCCAGCAGCTTAAGGAAGGGGTCAGGGGGATACGAGCAGTACGTC. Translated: CASSLRKGSGGYEQYV.

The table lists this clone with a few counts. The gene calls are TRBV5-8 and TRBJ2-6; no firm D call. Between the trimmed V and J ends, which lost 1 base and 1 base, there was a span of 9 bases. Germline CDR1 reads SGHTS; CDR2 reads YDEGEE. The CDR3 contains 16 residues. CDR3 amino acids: CASSLYGFSGANVLTF. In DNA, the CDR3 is TGTGCCAGCAGCTTGTACGGTTTTTCTGGGGCCAACGTCCTGACTTTC. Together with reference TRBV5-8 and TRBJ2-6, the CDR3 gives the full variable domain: EAGVTQSPTHLIKTRGQQATLRCSPISGHTSVYWYQQALGLGLQFLLWYDEGEERNRGNFPPRFSGRQFPNYSSELNVNALELEDSALYLCASSLYGFSGANVLTFGAGSRLTVL.

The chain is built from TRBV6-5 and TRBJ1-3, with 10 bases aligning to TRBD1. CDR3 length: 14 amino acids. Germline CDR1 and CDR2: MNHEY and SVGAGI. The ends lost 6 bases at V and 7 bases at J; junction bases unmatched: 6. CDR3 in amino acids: CASSRDRGLNTIYF. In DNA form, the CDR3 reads TGTGCCAGCAGCCGCGACAGGGGGCTTAACACCATATATTTT.

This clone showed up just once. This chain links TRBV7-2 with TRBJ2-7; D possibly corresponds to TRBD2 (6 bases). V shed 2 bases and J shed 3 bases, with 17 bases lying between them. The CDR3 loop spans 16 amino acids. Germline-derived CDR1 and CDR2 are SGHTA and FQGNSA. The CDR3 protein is CASSLSGHVSLYEQYF. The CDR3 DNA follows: TGTGCCAGCAGCTTAAGCGGGCATGTATCCCTCTACGAGCAGTACTTC.

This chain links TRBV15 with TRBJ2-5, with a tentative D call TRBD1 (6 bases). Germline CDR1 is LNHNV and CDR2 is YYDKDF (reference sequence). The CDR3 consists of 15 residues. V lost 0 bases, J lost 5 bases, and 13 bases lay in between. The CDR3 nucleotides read TGTGCCACCAGCAGAGATAGACAGGAGATGGAGACCCAGTACTTC. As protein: CATSRDRQEMETQYF.

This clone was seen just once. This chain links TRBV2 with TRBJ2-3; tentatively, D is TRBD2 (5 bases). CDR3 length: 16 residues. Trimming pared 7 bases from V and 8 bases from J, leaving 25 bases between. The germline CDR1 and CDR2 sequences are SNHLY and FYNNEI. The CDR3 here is CASMFRTGSASGTQYF. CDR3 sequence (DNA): TGTGCCAGCATGTTTAGGACTGGGAGCGCTTCGGGTACGCAGTATTTT. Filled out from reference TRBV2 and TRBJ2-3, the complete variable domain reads EPEVTQTPSHQVTQMGQEVILRCVPISNHLYFYWYRQILGQKVEFLVSFYNNEISEKSEIFDDQFSVERPDGSNFTLKIRSTKLEDSAMYFCASMFRTGSASGTQYFGPGTRLTVL.

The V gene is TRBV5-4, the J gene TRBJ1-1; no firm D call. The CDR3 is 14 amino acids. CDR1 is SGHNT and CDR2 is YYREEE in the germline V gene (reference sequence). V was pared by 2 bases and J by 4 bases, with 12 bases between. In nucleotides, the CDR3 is TGTGCCAGCAGCTTACTAAGGATGGGCACTGAAGCTTTCTTT. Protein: CASSLLRMGTEAFF.